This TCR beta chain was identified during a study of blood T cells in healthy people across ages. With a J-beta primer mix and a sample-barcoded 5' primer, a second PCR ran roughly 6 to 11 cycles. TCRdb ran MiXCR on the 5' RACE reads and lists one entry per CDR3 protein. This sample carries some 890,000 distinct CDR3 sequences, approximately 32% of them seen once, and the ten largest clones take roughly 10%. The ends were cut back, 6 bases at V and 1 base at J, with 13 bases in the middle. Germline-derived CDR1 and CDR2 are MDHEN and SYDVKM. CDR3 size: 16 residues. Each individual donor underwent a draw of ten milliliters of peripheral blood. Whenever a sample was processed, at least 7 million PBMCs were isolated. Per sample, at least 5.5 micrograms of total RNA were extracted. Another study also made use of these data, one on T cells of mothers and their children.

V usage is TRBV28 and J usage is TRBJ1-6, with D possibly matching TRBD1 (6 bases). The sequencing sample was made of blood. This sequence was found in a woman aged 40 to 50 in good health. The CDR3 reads CASRVGGGSYNSPLHF. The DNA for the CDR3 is TGTGCCAGCAGGGTTGGAGGGGGGTCCTATAATTCACCCCTCCACTTT.